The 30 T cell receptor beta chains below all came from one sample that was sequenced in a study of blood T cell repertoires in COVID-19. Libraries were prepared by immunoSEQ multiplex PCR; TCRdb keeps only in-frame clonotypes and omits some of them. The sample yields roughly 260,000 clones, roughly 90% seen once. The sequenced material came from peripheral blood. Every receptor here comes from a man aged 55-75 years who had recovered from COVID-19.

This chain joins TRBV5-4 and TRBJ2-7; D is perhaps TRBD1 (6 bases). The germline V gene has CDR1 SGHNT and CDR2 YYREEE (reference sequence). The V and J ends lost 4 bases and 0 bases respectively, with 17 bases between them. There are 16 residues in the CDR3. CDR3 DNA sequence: TGTGCCAGCAGCCCACAACAGGGTCTGCGCTCCTACGAGCAGTACTTC. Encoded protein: CASSPQQGLRSYEQYF.

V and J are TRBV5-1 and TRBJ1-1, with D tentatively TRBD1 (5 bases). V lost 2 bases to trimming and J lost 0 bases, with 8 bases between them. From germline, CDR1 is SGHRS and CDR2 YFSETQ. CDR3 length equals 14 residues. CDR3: CASSLRGVNTEAFF. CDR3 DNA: TGCGCCAGCAGCTTACGGGGGGTGAACACTGAAGCTTTCTTT.

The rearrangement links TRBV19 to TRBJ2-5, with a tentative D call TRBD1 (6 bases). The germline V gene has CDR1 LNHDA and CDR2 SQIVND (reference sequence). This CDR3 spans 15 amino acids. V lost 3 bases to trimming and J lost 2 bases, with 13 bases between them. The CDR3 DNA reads TGTGCCAGTAGTATCTCTCAGGGGCGGCAAGAGACCCAGTACTTC. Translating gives CASSISQGRQETQYF. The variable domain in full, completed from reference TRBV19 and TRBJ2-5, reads DGGITQSPKYLFRKEGQNVTLSCEQNLNHDAMYWYRQDPGQGLRLIYYSQIVNDFQKGDIAEGYSVSREKKESFPLTVTSAQKNPTAFYLCASSISQGRQETQYFGPGTRLLVL.

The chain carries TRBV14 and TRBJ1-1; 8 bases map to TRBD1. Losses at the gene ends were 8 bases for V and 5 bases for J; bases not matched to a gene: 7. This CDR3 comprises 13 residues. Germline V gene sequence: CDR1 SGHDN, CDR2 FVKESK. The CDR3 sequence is CASGAGQVTEAFF. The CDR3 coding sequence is TGTGCCAGCGGGGCGGGACAGGTAACTGAAGCTTTCTTT.

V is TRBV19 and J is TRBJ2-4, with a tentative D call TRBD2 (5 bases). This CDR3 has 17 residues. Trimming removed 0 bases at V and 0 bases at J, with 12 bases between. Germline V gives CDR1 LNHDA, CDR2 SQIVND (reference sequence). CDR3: CASSIEGSGLAKNIQYF. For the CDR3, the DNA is TGTGCCAGTAGTATAGAAGGGAGCGGACTAGCCAAAAACATTCAGTACTTC.

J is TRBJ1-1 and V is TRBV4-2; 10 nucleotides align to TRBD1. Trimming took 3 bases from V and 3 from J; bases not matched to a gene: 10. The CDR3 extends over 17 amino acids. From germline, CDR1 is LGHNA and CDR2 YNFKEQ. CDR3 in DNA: TGTGCCAGCAGCCACGTCCCGGGACAGGGGTCGGACACTGAAGCTTTCTTT. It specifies CASSHVPGQGSDTEAFF.

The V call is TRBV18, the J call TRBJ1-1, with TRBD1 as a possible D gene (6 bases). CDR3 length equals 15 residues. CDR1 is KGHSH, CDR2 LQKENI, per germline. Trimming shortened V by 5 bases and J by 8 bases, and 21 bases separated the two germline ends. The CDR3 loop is CASSTDRTRQREAFF. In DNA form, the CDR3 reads TGTGCCAGCTCAACTGACAGGACCCGACAACGAGAAGCTTTCTTT.

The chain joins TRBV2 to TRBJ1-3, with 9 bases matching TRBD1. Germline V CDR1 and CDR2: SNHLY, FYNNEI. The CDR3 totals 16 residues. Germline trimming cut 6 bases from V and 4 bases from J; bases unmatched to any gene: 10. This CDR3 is CASSPRTGVIGNTIYF. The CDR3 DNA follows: TGTGCCAGCAGCCCCCGGACAGGGGTAATCGGAAACACCATATATTTT.

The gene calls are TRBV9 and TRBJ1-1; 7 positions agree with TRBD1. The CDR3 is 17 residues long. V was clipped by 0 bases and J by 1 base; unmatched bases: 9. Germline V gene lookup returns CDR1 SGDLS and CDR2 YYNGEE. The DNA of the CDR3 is TGTGCCAGCAGCGTAGGGGGACAGCACTTACAGAACACTGAAGCTTTCTTT. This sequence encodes CASSVGGQHLQNTEAFF.

CDR3 protein: CASSSRQGRDEQYF. Here the CDR3 DNA reads TGCGCCAGCAGCTCACGACAGGGGAGGGACGAGCAGTACTTC. The chain uses TRBV5-1 and TRBJ2-7; weak D call: TRBD1 (8 bases). Germline V gives CDR1 SGHRS, CDR2 YFSETQ. The CDR3 runs 14 residues. V was cut by 3 bases and J by 5 bases, with 15 bases left in between.

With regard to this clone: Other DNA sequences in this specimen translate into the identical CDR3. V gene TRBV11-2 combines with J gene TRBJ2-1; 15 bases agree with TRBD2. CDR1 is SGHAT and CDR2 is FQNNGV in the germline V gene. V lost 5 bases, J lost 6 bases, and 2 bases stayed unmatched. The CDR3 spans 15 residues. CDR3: CASSPGLAGGNEQFF. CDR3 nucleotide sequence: TGTGCCAGCAGCCCGGGACTAGCGGGGGGCAATGAGCAGTTCTTC.

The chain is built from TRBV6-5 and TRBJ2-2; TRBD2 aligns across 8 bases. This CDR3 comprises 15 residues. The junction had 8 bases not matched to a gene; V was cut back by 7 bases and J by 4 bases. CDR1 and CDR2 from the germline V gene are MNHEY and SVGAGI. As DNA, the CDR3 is TGTGCCAGCACCTACGGGGGGGGATCCACCGGGGAGCTGTTTTTT. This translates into CASTYGGGSTGELFF.

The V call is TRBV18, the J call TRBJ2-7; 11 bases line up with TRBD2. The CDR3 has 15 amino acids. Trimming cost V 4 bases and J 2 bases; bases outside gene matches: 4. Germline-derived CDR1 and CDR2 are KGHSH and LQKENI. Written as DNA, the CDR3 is TGTGCCAGCTCACAATTTAGCGGGGGGGCCTACGAGCAGTACTTC. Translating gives CASSQFSGGAYEQYF. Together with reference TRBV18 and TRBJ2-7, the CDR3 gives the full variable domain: NAGVMQNPRHLVRRRGQEARLRCSPMKGHSHVYWYRQLPEEGLKFMVYLQKENIIDESGMPKERFSAEFPKEGPSILRIQQVVRGDSAAYFCASSQFSGGAYEQYFGPGTRLTVT.

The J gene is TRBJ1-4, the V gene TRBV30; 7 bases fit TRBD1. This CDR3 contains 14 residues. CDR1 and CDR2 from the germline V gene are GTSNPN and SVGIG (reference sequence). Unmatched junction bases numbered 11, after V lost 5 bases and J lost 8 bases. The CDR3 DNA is TGTGCCTGGGCCAGGGGGGTAGTGTACGAAAAACTGTTTTTT. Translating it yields CAWARGVVYEKLFF.

Here the CDR3 reads CAWMRSIEAFF. Here the CDR3 DNA reads TGTGCCTGGATGCGGTCTATTGAAGCTTTCTTT. The J gene is TRBJ1-1, the V gene TRBV30; no reliable D call. Germline CDR1 is GTSNPN and CDR2 is SVGIG (reference sequence). V lost 4 bases and J lost 7, with 10 bases in between. This CDR3 is built from 11 residues. Looking up the rest from reference TRBV30 and TRBJ1-1 gives the full variable domain: SQTIHQWPATLVQPVGSPLSLECTVEGTSNPNLYWYRQAAGRGLQLLFYSVGIGQISSEVPQNLSASRPQDRQFILSSKKLLLSDSGFYLCAWMRSIEAFFGQGTRLTVV.

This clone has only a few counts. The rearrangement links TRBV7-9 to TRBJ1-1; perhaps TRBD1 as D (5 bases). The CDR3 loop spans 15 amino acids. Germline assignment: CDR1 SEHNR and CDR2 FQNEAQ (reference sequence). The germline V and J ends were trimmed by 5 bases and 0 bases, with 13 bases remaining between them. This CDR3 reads CASSPRGQMNTEAFF. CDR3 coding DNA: TGTGCCAGCAGCCCTAGGGGCCAGATGAACACTGAAGCTTTCTTT. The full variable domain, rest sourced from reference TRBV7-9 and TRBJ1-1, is DTGVSQNPRHKITKRGQNVTFRCDPISEHNRLYWYRQTLGQGPEFLTYFQNEAQLEKSRLLSDRFSAERPKGSFSTLEIQRTEQGDSAMYLCASSPRGQMNTEAFFGQGTRLTVV.

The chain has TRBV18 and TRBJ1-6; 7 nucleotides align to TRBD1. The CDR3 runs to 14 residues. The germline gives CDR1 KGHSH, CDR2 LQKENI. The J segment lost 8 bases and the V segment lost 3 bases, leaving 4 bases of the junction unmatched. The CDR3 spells CASSPTGADSPLHF. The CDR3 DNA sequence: TGTGCCAGCTCACCTACAGGGGCAGATTCACCCCTCCACTTT.

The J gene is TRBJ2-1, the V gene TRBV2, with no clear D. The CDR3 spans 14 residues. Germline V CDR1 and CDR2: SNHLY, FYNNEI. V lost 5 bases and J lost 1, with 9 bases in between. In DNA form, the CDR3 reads TGTGCCAGCAGTTATCCAGAATCCTACAATGAGCAGTTCTTC. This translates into CASSYPESYNEQFF.

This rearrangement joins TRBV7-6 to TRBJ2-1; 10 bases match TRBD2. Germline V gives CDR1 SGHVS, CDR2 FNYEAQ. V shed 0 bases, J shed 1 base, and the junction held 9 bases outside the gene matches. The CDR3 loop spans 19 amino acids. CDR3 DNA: TGTGCCAGCAGCTTAGCGGCGGGAGCGGGGGGGCCTTCCTACAATGAGCAGTTCTTC. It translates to CASSLAAGAGGPSYNEQFF.

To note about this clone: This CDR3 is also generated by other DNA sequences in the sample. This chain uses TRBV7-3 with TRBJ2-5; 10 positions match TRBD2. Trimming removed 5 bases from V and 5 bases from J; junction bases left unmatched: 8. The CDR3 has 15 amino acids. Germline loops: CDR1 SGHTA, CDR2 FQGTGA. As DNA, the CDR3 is TGTGCCAGCAGCCCCAGCGGGGGGGCTTTGGAGACCCAGTACTTC. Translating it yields CASSPSGGALETQYF.

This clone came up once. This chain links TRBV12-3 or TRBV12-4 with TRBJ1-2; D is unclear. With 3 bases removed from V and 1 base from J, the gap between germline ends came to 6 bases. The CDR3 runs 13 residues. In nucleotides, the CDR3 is TGTGCCAGCAGTTTCACTAATAACTATGGCTACACCTTC. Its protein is CASSFTNNYGYTF.

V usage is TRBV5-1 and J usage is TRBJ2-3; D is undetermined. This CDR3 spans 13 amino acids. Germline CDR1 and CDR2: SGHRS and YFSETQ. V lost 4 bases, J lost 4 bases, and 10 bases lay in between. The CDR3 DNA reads TGCGCCAGCAGCCCGCTCCCGGCAGATACGCAGTATTTT. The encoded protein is CASSPLPADTQYF.

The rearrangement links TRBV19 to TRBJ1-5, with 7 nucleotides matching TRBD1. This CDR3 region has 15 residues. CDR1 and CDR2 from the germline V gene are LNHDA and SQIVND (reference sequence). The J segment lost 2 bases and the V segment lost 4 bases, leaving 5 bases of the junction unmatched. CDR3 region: CASSRAGGGNQPQHF. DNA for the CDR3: TGTGCCAGTAGTAGGGCAGGGGGAGGCAATCAGCCCCAGCATTTT.

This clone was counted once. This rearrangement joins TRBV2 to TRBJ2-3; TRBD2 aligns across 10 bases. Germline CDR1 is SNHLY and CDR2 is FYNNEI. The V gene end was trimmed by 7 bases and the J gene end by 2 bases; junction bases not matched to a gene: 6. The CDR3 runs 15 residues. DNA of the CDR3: TGTGCCAGCACCTCGACTAGCGGGTTCACAGATACGCAGTATTTT. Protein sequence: CASTSTSGFTDTQYF.

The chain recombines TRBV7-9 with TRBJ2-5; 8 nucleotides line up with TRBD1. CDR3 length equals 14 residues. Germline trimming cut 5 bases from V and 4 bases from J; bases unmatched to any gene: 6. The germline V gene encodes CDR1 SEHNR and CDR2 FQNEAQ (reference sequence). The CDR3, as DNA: TGTGCCAGCAGCCTCAACAGGGGGACAGAGACCCAGTACTTC. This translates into CASSLNRGTETQYF.

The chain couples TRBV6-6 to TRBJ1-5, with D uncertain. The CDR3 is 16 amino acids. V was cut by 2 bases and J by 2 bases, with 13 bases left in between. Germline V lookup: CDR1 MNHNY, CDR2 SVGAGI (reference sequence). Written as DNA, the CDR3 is TGTGCCAGCAGTTACCCCGACACCCTTGGCAATCAGCCCCAGCATTTT. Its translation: CASSYPDTLGNQPQHF.

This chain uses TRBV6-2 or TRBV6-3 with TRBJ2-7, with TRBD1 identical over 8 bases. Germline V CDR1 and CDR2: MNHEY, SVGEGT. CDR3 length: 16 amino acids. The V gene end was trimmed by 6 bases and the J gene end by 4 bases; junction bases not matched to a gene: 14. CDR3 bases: TGTGCCAGCAGCCCCTTACCCGGGACAGGTAGTTACGAGCAGTACTTC. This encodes CASSPLPGTGSYEQYF.

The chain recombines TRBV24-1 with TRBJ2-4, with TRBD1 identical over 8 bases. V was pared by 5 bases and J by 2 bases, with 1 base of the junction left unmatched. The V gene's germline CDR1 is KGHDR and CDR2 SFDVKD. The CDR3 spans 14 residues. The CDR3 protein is CATSGDRTKNIQYF. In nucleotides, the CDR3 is TGTGCCACCAGTGGGGACAGGACCAAAAACATTCAGTACTTC.

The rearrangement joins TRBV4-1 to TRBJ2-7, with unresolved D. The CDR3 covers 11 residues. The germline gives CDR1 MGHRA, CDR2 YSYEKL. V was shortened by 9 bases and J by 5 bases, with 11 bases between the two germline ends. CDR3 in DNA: TGCGCCAGGAACTTTGGTGACGAGCAGTACTTC. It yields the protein CARNFGDEQYF.

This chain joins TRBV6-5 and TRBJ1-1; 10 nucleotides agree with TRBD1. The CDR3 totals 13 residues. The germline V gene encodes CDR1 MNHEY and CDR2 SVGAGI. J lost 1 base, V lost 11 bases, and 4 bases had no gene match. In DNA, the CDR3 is TGTGCCTCCCGGGACAGGGGGAACACTGAAGCTTTCTTT. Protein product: CASRDRGNTEAFF.